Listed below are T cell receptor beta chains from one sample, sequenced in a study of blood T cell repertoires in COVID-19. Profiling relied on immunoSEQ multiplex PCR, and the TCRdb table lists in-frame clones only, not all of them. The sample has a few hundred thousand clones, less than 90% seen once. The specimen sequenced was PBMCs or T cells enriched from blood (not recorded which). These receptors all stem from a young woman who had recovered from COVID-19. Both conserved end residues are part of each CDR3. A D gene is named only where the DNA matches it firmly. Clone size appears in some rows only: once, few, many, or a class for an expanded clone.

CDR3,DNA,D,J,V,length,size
CASSPLTGKFSGANVLTF,TGTGCCAGCAGCCCCTTAACAGGGAAATTCTCTGGGGCCAACGTCCTGACTTTC,-,TRBJ2-6,TRBV3-1/TRBV3-2,18,-
CASSKGTASNYGYTF,TGTGCCAGCAGTAAGGGGACAGCGTCTAACTATGGCTACACCTTC,TRBD1,TRBJ1-2,TRBV27,15,-
CASSLRGSTEAFF,TGTGCCAGCAGTTTAAGGGGGTCGACTGAAGCTTTCTTT,-,TRBJ1-1,TRBV27,13,-
CASSQDLSGSVNEQFF,TGTGCCAGCAGCCAAGATCTTAGCGGGAGTGTAAATGAGCAGTTCTTC,TRBD2,TRBJ2-1,TRBV4-2,16,many
CASSPSSLDTGAFF,TGTGCCAGCTCACCATCGTCTCTGGACACTGGAGCTTTCTTT,-,TRBJ1-1,TRBV18,14,-
CASSSGQETGEAFF,TGTGCCAGCAGTTCTGGACAGGAGACAGGTGAAGCTTTCTTT,TRBD1,TRBJ1-1,TRBV28,14,-
CASSLGPGGNSPLHF,TGTGCCAGCAGCTTAGGACCGGGGGGTAATTCACCCCTCCACTTT,-,TRBJ1-6,TRBV7-9,15,-
CASSKDSLGQGPWNTQYF,TGTGCCAGCAGCAAAGACAGTTTAGGACAGGGACCGTGGAATACGCAGTATTTT,-,TRBJ2-3,TRBV21-1,18,-
CASSFTRGPPYEQYF,TGCGCCAGCAGCTTCACCAGGGGCCCGCCCTACGAGCAGTACTTC,-,TRBJ2-7,TRBV5-1,15,-
CSVEVRGLSTDTQYF,TGCAGCGTTGAGGTGCGGGGGCTGAGCACAGATACGCAGTATTTT,-,TRBJ2-3,TRBV29-1,15,once
CASSSRQGAPNQPQHF,TGTGCCAGCAGCTCGAGACAGGGGGCCCCCAATCAGCCCCAGCATTTT,TRBD1,TRBJ1-5,TRBV7-4,16,-
CASRGQGNDQPQHF,TGTGCCAGCCGGGGACAGGGTAACGATCAGCCCCAGCATTTT,TRBD1,TRBJ1-5,TRBV10-3,14,-
CASSAPGADTQYF,TGTGCCAGCAGCGCGCCGGGGGCAGATACGCAGTATTTT,-,TRBJ2-3,TRBV5-4,13,once
CASSIAASSYNEQFF,TGTGCCAGTAGTATTGCGGCGAGCTCCTACAATGAGCAGTTCTTC,-,TRBJ2-1,TRBV19,15,-
CSVVADSKYGYTF,TGCAGCGTTGTCGCCGACAGCAAGTATGGCTACACCTTC,-,TRBJ1-2,TRBV29-1,13,-
CASSDWSSGRVGEQFF,TGTGCCAGCAGTGACTGGAGTAGCGGGAGGGTAGGCGAGCAGTTCTTC,TRBD2,TRBJ2-1,TRBV6-4,16,-
CASSLWDRGSNEQFF,TGTGCCAGCAGCTTATGGGACAGGGGTAGCAATGAGCAGTTCTTC,TRBD1,TRBJ2-1,TRBV7-9,15,-
CASSYQGTNYGYTF,TGTGCCAGCAGTTACCAGGGTACTAACTATGGCTACACCTTC,-,TRBJ1-2,TRBV27,14,-
CASSGTARFRYTF,TGTGCCAGCAGCGGGACAGCGAGATTTCGCTACACCTTC,TRBD1,TRBJ1-2,TRBV12-3/TRBV12-4,13,-
CASSSRLGTGGNTGELFF,TGTGCCAGCAGCTCTCGACTCGGGACAGGGGGCAACACCGGGGAGCTGTTTTTT,TRBD1,TRBJ2-2,TRBV9,18,once
CSVVITGELFF,TGCAGCGTTGTAATCACCGGGGAGCTGTTTTTT,-,TRBJ2-2,TRBV29-1,11,-